These T cell receptor beta chains were read from a single sample in a study of blood T cell repertoires in COVID-19. Assay: immunoSEQ multiplex PCR; the TCRdb copy retains only in-frame clones and omits some. The sample includes 250,000 or so clones, about 87% of them seen just once. Sequencing was performed on peripheral blood. These receptors all stem from a woman aged 60-70 years with COVID-19, enrolled during active disease. CDR3s include the opening cysteine and the closing phenylalanine or tryptophan. D genes are given only for firm matches. For some rows the clone size is stated as once, few or many, or as a class when expanded; others skip it.

clone_size d_call j_call v_call cdr3_aa cdr3_nt
. . TRBJ2-3 TRBV30 CAWSGDPFNTQYF TGTGCCTGGAGTGGCGATCCCTTCAATACGCAGTATTTT
. TRBD2 TRBJ2-1 TRBV30 CAGGLAGYNEQFF TGTGCCGGGGGACTAGCGGGCTACAATGAGCAGTTCTTC
. . TRBJ2-2 TRBV13 CASSLVSRANTGELFF TGTGCCAGCAGCTTAGTGTCTCGCGCAAACACCGGGGAGCTGTTTTTT
. TRBD1 TRBJ1-1 TRBV19 CASSIGQGAEAFF TGTGCCAGTAGTATCGGACAGGGCGCTGAAGCTTTCTTT
few . TRBJ2-2 TRBV5-6 CASSFYRVSNTGELFF TGTGCCAGCAGCTTTTACAGGGTATCGAACACCGGGGAGCTGTTTTTT
. TRBD1 TRBJ2-3 TRBV28 CASSAPRGGTNTQYF TGTGCCAGCAGTGCACCTAGAGGGGGCACAAATACGCAGTATTTT
. TRBD1 TRBJ2-5 TRBV6-5 CASRRQGWETQYF TGTGCCAGCAGGAGACAGGGTTGGGAGACCCAGTACTTC
. . TRBJ2-1 TRBV6-2/TRBV6-3 CASIPDRSSYNEQFF TGTGCCAGCATCCCAGACAGGTCGTCCTACAATGAGCAGTTCTTC
. . TRBJ2-1 TRBV5-1 CASSLAGRGEQFF TGCGCCAGCAGCTTGGCTGGAAGGGGTGAGCAGTTCTTC
. TRBD2 TRBJ2-7 TRBV11-2 CASSLGWRERPSYEQYF TGTGCCAGCAGCTTAGGATGGCGGGAGCGCCCCTCCTACGAGCAGTACTTC
. TRBD1 TRBJ1-2 TRBV19 CASSRQGSTSDYGYTF TGTGCCAGTAGCCGACAGGGGAGTACCTCGGACTATGGCTACACCTTC
. TRBD1 TRBJ2-4 TRBV24-1 CATSDPDRAYIQYF TGTGCCACCAGTGATCCGGACAGGGCGTACATTCAGTACTTC
. TRBD2 TRBJ2-1 TRBV6-4 CASSLTSGFYNEQFF TGTGCCAGCAGTCTGACTAGCGGGTTTTACAATGAGCAGTTCTTC
. . TRBJ1-1 TRBV24-1 CATSEPPRPGGTEAFF TGTGCCACCAGTGAGCCCCCCAGGCCGGGGGGGACTGAAGCTTTCTTT
. . TRBJ1-5 TRBV5-6 CASSFKGVGNQPQHF TGTGCCAGCAGCTTTAAAGGGGTGGGCAATCAGCCCCAGCATTTT
few TRBD1 TRBJ1-2 TRBV9 CASSPAGTGGNYGYTF TGTGCCAGCAGCCCGGCCGGGACAGGGGGCAACTATGGCTACACCTTC
. . TRBJ1-2 TRBV27 CASSLSSRGGVYGYTF TGTGCCAGCAGTTTATCGTCCCGGGGGGGCGTCTATGGCTACACCTTC
. TRBD1 TRBJ2-7 TRBV5-1 CASSQAPQGLGYEQYF TGCGCCAGCAGCCAAGCCCCACAGGGGTTAGGCTACGAGCAGTACTTC
. TRBD1 TRBJ2-1 TRBV6-5 CASRTFRDRGFF TGTGCCAGCAGGACCTTCCGGGACAGGGGGTTCTTC
. . TRBJ1-3 TRBV3-1/TRBV3-2 CASSRSGSGNTIYF TGTGCCAGCAGCCGAAGCGGCTCTGGAAACACCATATATTTT
. . TRBJ1-5 TRBV20-1 CSAADKAQHF TGCAGTGCTGCGGATAAAGCCCAGCATTTT
. TRBD2 TRBJ2-5 TRBV19 CASGPGTSGTETQYF TGTGCCAGTGGCCCCGGGACTAGCGGGACGGAGACCCAGTACTTC
. TRBD1 TRBJ1-1 TRBV27 CASSLTGTVNTEAFF TGTGCCAGCAGTTTAACCGGGACAGTGAACACTGAAGCTTTCTTT
. TRBD2 TRBJ2-2 TRBV28 CASRVAGGPTGELFF TGTGCCAGCAGGGTAGCGGGAGGGCCGACCGGGGAGCTGTTTTTT
. . TRBJ2-7 TRBV11-2 CASSLEPGLALLYEQYF TGTGCCAGCAGCTTAGAGCCAGGGTTAGCCCTTTTATACGAGCAGTACTTC
. . TRBJ1-1 TRBV12-5 CASGEAGEAFF TGTGCTAGTGGTGAAGCAGGAGAAGCTTTCTTT
. . TRBJ1-4 TRBV7-6 CASSSRTATNEKLFF TGTGCCAGCAGCTCCAGGACAGCAACCAATGAAAAACTGTTTTTT
once . TRBJ2-3 TRBV12-3/TRBV12-4 CASSPRDTQYF TGTGCCAGCAGCCCCAGAGATACGCAGTATTTT
few TRBD2 TRBJ2-3 TRBV29-1 CSVETSGTDTQYF TGCAGCGTTGAGACTAGCGGCACAGATACGCAGTATTTT
. TRBD2 TRBJ2-1 TRBV9 CASSVSGGSYNEQFF TGTGCCAGCAGCGTCAGCGGGGGTTCCTACAATGAGCAGTTCTTC
. . TRBJ1-2 TRBV5-1 CASSFQGANYGYTF TGCGCCAGCAGCTTCCAGGGCGCTAACTATGGCTACACCTTC